The 26 T cell receptor beta chains presented below share a single source sample, sequenced in a study of shared clonotypes between healthy human individuals. Clones were sequenced by immunoSEQ multiplex PCR, and TCRdb holds only the in-frame ones, with some missing. The table shows about half a million clones, with roughly 77% occurring only once. Sequencing was carried out using PBMCs. The receptors originated from a woman between 40 and 50 years old in good health. Some clones in this sample may be carry-over from other donors' samples.

This clone appeared many times. This chain links TRBV15 with TRBJ1-2, with D hard to call. This CDR3 is 16 amino acids long. CDR1 is LNHNV and CDR2 is YYDKDF in the germline V gene (reference sequence). V was trimmed by 5 bases and J by 5 bases, leaving 21 bases between them. CDR3: CATSLRKTSLPYGYTF. CDR3 DNA sequence: TGTGCCACCAGCCTTCGAAAGACGAGCCTACCATATGGCTACACCTTC. Full variable domain (missing parts from reference TRBV15 and TRBJ1-2): DAMVIQNPRYQVTQFGKPVTLSCSQTLNHNVMYWYQQKSSQAPKLLFHYYDKDFNNEADTPDNFQSRRPNTSFCFLDIRSPGLGDTAMYLCATSLRKTSLPYGYTFGSGTRLTVV.

Only one count was recorded for this clone. CDR3 sequence (DNA): TGTGCCAGCAGTGAAGCGGACAGTTTCTCTGGAAACACCATATATTTT. Encoded protein: CASSEADSFSGNTIYF. This sequence joins TRBV6-1 and TRBJ1-3, with D possibly being TRBD1 (6 bases). From germline, CDR1 is MNHNS and CDR2 SASEGT. This CDR3 has 16 amino acids. Trimming cost V 0 bases and J 0 bases, with 9 bases left between them.

V gene TRBV28 combines with J gene TRBJ2-7, with 10 bases fitting TRBD2. Trimming removed 5 bases from V and 0 bases from J; junction bases left unmatched: 7. The germline CDR1 and CDR2 sequences are MDHEN and SYDVKM. CDR3 length: 16 residues. The CDR3 DNA sequence: TGTGCCAGCAGTGCTAGCGGGAGTTACTCCTCCTACGAGCAGTACTTC. This translates into CASSASGSYSSYEQYF.

The chain is built from TRBV4-2 and TRBJ2-7; TRBD1 agrees at 8 bases. The length of the CDR3 is 16 residues. Trimming at V came to 2 bases and at J to 2 bases, leaving 8 bases not matched to a gene. Germline CDR1 reads LGHNA; CDR2 reads YNFKEQ. As DNA, the CDR3 is TGTGCCAGCAGCCAAAGGGGAACAGGGGGTACCTACGAGCAGTACTTC. It yields the protein CASSQRGTGGTYEQYF.

CDR3 residues: CASSLVGGRAQYF. As DNA, the CDR3 is TGTGCCAGCAGCTTAGTGGGCGGGAGGGCGCAGTATTTT. The J gene is TRBJ2-3, the V gene TRBV11-3; 9 nucleotides line up with TRBD2. V trimming: 1 base; J trimming: 10 bases; junction bases outside the gene matches: 3. The CDR3 loop spans 13 amino acids. Germline V CDR1 and CDR2: SGHNT, YENEEA. Full variable domain (rest looked up from reference TRBV11-3 and TRBJ2-3): EAGVVQSPRYKIIEKKQPVAFWCNPISGHNTLYWYLQNLGQGPELLIRYENEEAVDDSQLPKDRFSAERLKGVDSTLKIQPAELGDSAVYLCASSLVGGRAQYFGPGTRLTVL.

The V and J genes are TRBV30 and TRBJ2-1; no clear D gene. The length of the CDR3 is 15 residues. V was pared by 5 bases and J by 12 bases, with 26 bases between. CDR1 and CDR2 (germline): GTSNPN, SVGIG (reference sequence). The CDR3 is CAWGPVGLVRAGQFF. The DNA for the CDR3 is TGTGCCTGGGGTCCGGTGGGTCTGGTTCGGGCTGGGCAGTTCTTC.

This clone has only one observation. The chain carries TRBV28 and TRBJ2-5; the D gene is possibly TRBD2 (6 bases). CDR1 is MDHEN and CDR2 is SYDVKM in the germline V gene. V dropped 8 bases and J dropped 2 bases, with 18 bases sitting between them. The CDR3 covers 15 residues. CDR3 bases: TGTGCCAGCTCCGACGTATGGGGGGTACAAGAGACCCAGTACTTC. Protein sequence: CASSDVWGVQETQYF.

The chain combines TRBV6-5 with TRBJ1-2, with a possible D match to TRBD1 (6 bases). CDR1 and CDR2 from the germline V gene are MNHEY and SVGAGI. The CDR3 contains 15 residues. V dropped 7 bases and J dropped 5 bases, with 20 bases sitting between them. CDR3 nucleotide sequence: TGTGCCAGCACTCCCTCTACGAACAGGGTGTATGGCTACACCTTC. It yields the protein CASTPSTNRVYGYTF.

The chain carries TRBV10-3 and TRBJ2-7, with TRBD1 identical over 7 bases. CDR3 length equals 14 residues. The J segment lost 3 bases and the V segment lost 4 bases, leaving 6 bases of the junction unmatched. CDR1 and CDR2 (germline): ENHRY, SYGVKD. Here the CDR3 DNA reads TGTGCCATCAGTGGATCCGGGACAGTCTACGAGCAGTACTTC. Amino acid sequence: CAISGSGTVYEQYF.

This clone occurred a few times. J is TRBJ2-1 and V is TRBV9, with D possibly matching TRBD2 (6 bases). CDR1 SGDLS and CDR2 YYNGEE come from the germline V gene. This CDR3 region has 15 residues. Trimming took off 1 base at V and 3 bases at J, with 11 bases between the two ends. CDR3 nucleotides: TGTGCCAGCAGCGTACAAGGTAGCGGCTACAATGAGCAGTTCTTC. Translation: CASSVQGSGYNEQFF.

The chain has TRBV4-1 and TRBJ1-4, with D uncertain. V lost 6 bases to trimming and J lost 1 base, with 12 bases between them. Germline V CDR1 and CDR2: MGHRA, YSYEKL. This CDR3 comprises 15 residues. Written as DNA, the CDR3 is TGCGCCAGCAGTCAACCGGGGAGAACTAATGAAAAACTGTTTTTT. It is translated as CASSQPGRTNEKLFF.

Here the CDR3 reads CAISERTSGGTTGELFF. The DNA of the CDR3 is TGTGCCATCAGTGAGAGGACTAGCGGGGGAACCACCGGGGAGCTGTTTTTT. The gene calls are TRBV10-3 and TRBJ2-2, with 13 bases aligning to TRBD2. V lost 2 bases and J lost 4; bases outside the gene matches: 4. The CDR3 contains 17 residues. Germline values: CDR1 ENHRY, CDR2 SYGVKD.

The chain combines TRBV11-1 with TRBJ1-2; D remains ambiguous. The CDR3 is 14 amino acids. Germline V CDR1 and CDR2: SGHAT, FQDESV (reference sequence). The V end was cut by 3 bases, the J end by 8 bases, with 16 bases between. CDR3 in DNA: TGTGCCAGCAGCTTGGACGCTAGGCCGACGGGCTACACCTTC. Amino acids: CASSLDARPTGYTF.

The chain links TRBV5-1 to TRBJ2-5; the match to TRBD2 covers 15 bases. CDR1 and CDR2 (germline): SGHRS, YFSETQ. The CDR3 contains 18 residues. After removal of 4 bases from V and 5 bases from J, the junction contained 12 bases not matched to a gene. CDR3 DNA: TGCGCCAGCAGCATAGGGACTAGCGGGAGGTCTTCGGCGGAGACCCAGTACTTC. Its translation is CASSIGTSGRSSAETQYF.

This clone was observed once. V gene TRBV7-9 combines with J gene TRBJ1-2; 9 bases agree with TRBD1. V lost 7 bases, J lost 3 bases, and 6 bases stayed unmatched. Germline V gene data show CDR1 as SEHNR and CDR2 as FQNEAQ (reference sequence). The CDR3 runs 14 residues. Here the CDR3 reads CASTNDRGYYGYTF. For the CDR3, the DNA is TGTGCCAGCACCAATGACAGGGGGTACTATGGCTACACCTTC. Filled out from reference TRBV7-9 and TRBJ1-2, the complete variable domain reads DTGVSQNPRHKITKRGQNVTFRCDPISEHNRLYWYRQTLGQGPEFLTYFQNEAQLEKSRLLSDRFSAERPKGSFSTLEIQRTEQGDSAMYLCASTNDRGYYGYTFGSGTRLTVV.

DNA of the CDR3: TGCGCCAGCAGCCAAGACCCTAGCGGGAGGAATGAGCAGTACTTC. This gives the protein CASSQDPSGRNEQYF. The V and J genes are TRBV4-3 and TRBJ2-7; 11 bases agree with TRBD2. The length of the CDR3 is 15 residues. J was trimmed by 7 bases and V by 0 bases; bases with no gene match: 5. CDR1 is LGHNA, CDR2 YSLEER, per germline.

Notes on this clone: Other DNA sequences within the sample encode an identical CDR3. The chain employs TRBV19 and TRBJ2-7; 15 nucleotides line up with TRBD2. V was clipped by 3 bases and J by 4 bases; unmatched bases: 1. The CDR3 has 15 amino acids. Germline assignment: CDR1 LNHDA and CDR2 SQIVND (reference sequence). DNA of the CDR3: TGTGCCAGTAGTATTGGGACTAGCGGGAGGTACGAGCAGTACTTC. Its protein is CASSIGTSGRYEQYF.

Worth noting for this clone: This specimen includes other DNA sequences encoding the same CDR3. The chain combines TRBV10-3 with TRBJ2-7; the D is unclear. V gave up 2 bases and J gave up 1 base, with 3 bases separating them. Looked up from germline, CDR1 is ENHRY and CDR2 is SYGVKD. This CDR3 has 12 residues. The CDR3 loop reads CAISEPSYEQYF. CDR3 DNA sequence: TGTGCCATCAGTGAGCCTTCCTACGAGCAGTACTTC.

The chain joins TRBV7-9 to TRBJ1-2, with D uncertain. The V gene lost 5 bases and the J gene lost 1 base, with 5 bases spanning the gap. The CDR3 has 12 amino acids. Germline CDR1 reads SEHNR; CDR2 reads FQNEAQ (reference sequence). The CDR3 spells CASSPHNYGYTF. The CDR3 coding sequence is TGTGCCAGCAGCCCACATAACTATGGCTACACCTTC.

The rearrangement joins TRBV27 to TRBJ2-6, with a possible D match to TRBD2 (5 bases). This CDR3 has 17 residues. The germline V and J ends were trimmed by 1 base and 0 bases, with 10 bases remaining between them. The germline CDR1 and CDR2 sequences are MNHEY and SMNVEV (reference sequence). The chain's CDR3 is CASSLFGVNSGANVLTF. The CDR3 DNA reads as TGTGCCAGCAGTTTATTCGGGGTGAACTCTGGGGCCAACGTCCTGACTTTC.

This sequence joins TRBV18 and TRBJ2-5; possibly TRBD1 or TRBD2 for D (5 bases each). Germline CDR1 is KGHSH and CDR2 is LQKENI. The CDR3 covers 16 residues. V was clipped by 0 bases and J by 4 bases, with 15 bases between them. The CDR3 here is CASSPPWDPQGETQYF. The CDR3 bases are TGTGCCAGCTCACCACCCTGGGACCCGCAAGGAGAGACCCAGTACTTC.

The rearrangement uses TRBV16 and TRBJ2-1, with D unclear. Germline assignment: CDR1 KGHSY and CDR2 FQNENV. V was clipped by 4 bases and J by 5 bases, with 18 bases between them. The length of the CDR3 is 16 residues. The CDR3 bases are TGTGCCAGCAGCCGCCCGACACACTCGCAACACAATGAGCAGTTCTTC. Its translation: CASSRPTHSQHNEQFF.

This clone showed up just once. The chain uses TRBV7-9 and TRBJ2-2; tentatively, D is TRBD1 (6 bases). The germline V and J ends were trimmed by 2 bases and 1 base, with 8 bases remaining between them. CDR1 SEHNR and CDR2 FQNEAQ come from the germline V gene (reference sequence). This CDR3 spans 15 amino acids. The CDR3 DNA follows: TGTGCCAGCAGCTTAAGCAGGGGGAACACCGGGGAGCTGTTTTTT. Translating gives CASSLSRGNTGELFF. Looking up the rest from reference TRBV7-9 and TRBJ2-2 gives the full variable domain: DTGVSQNPRHKITKRGQNVTFRCDPISEHNRLYWYRQTLGQGPEFLTYFQNEAQLEKSRLLSDRFSAERPKGSFSTLEIQRTEQGDSAMYLCASSLSRGNTGELFFGEGSRLTVL.

Only a few counts were recorded for this clone. The chain uses TRBV6-1 and TRBJ2-4; the match to TRBD1 covers 7 bases. With 6 bases clipped from V and 4 bases from J, the junction kept 6 bases outside the gene matches. The CDR3 runs to 14 residues. Germline V lookup: CDR1 MNHNS, CDR2 SASEGT. The CDR3 coding sequence is TGTGCCAGCAGAGACAGGGAAGTTAAAAACATTCAGTACTTC. It encodes CASRDREVKNIQYF.

The chain recombines TRBV27 with TRBJ2-2, with D perhaps matching TRBD2 (6 bases). V was trimmed by 4 bases and J by 5 bases, leaving 17 bases between them. The CDR3 runs to 16 residues. Germline CDR1 MNHEY, CDR2 SMNVEV (reference sequence). The CDR3 is CASSSPGTSRTGELFF. CDR3 coding DNA: TGTGCCAGCAGTTCACCGGGTACTAGCAGAACCGGGGAGCTGTTTTTT.

This clone was counted a single time. The V gene is TRBV29-1, the J gene TRBJ2-3; TRBD1 agrees at 8 bases. V dropped 5 bases and J dropped 3; count of bases not matched to a gene: 4. Germline V gene lookup returns CDR1 SQVTM and CDR2 ANQGSEA. CDR3 length: 13 amino acids. CDR3 bases: TGCAGCGTTACCGGGACAGGAACAGATACGCAGTATTTT. This gives the protein CSVTGTGTDTQYF.